This T cell receptor beta chain appears in the sequencing data of a study of post-analysis software for immune sequencing data. Findings and caveats of the study: Controls showed lower frequencies than patients for a handful of TRBV segments, and TRBV5-6, TRBV5-1 and TRBV20-1 were among these. People with multiple sclerosis had a significantly lower normalized Chao1 diversity than controls did.

This CDR3 region has 13 residues. Deletions cut 2 bases from V and 2 bases from J, with 7 bases between. Looked up from germline, CDR1 is SEHNR and CDR2 is FQNEAQ (reference sequence). Only a few counts were recorded for this clonotype. Its specificity is unknown. Each TCR beta cDNA library carried unique molecular identifiers. T cells numbering about 0.9 to 10 million yielded cDNA molecules that totaled roughly 500,000. One entry per CDR3 protein results from TCRdb running MiXCR on the PCR reads. Altogether a few hundred thousand distinct CDR3 sequences are present, roughly 36% being singletons, with the ten largest covering 13%.

Sample: blood. The TCR was taken from a girl between 10 and 17 years old with multiple sclerosis. The V gene is TRBV7-9, the J gene TRBJ2-7, with D perhaps TRBD1 (5 bases). The CDR3 spells CASSLLGPYEQYF. The CDR3, as DNA: TGTGCCAGCAGCTTACTGGGGCCCTACGAGCAGTACTTC. The whole variable domain, remainder taken from reference TRBV7-9 and TRBJ2-7, is DTGVSQNPRHKITKRGQNVTFRCDPISEHNRLYWYRQTLGQGPEFLTYFQNEAQLEKSRLLSDRFSAERPKGSFSTLEIQRTEQGDSAMYLCASSLLGPYEQYFGPGTRLTVT.